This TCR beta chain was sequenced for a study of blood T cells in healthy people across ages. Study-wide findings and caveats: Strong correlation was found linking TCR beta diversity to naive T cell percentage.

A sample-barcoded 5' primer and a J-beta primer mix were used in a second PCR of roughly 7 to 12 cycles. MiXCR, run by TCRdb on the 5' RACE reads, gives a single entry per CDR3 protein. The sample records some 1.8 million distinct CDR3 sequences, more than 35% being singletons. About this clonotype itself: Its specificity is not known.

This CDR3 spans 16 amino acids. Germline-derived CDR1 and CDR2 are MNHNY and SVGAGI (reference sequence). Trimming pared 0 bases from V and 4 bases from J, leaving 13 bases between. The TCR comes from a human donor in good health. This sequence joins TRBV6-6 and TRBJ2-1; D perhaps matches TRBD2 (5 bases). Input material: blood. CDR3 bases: TGTGCCAGCAGTTACTCGATCGGGGATCCATACAATGAGCAGTTCTTC. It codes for CASSYSIGDPYNEQFF.